This T cell receptor (beta chain) was profiled in a study of T cells in Graves' hyperthyroidism and ophthalmopathy. Germline loops: CDR1 SGHTA, CDR2 FQGNSA. The V end was cut by 2 bases, the J end by 7 bases, with 8 bases between. This CDR3 is built from 12 residues. This clonotype has a count of ten or more. Its specificity is unknown. It was RNA transcripts that yielded the amplified TCR beta CDR3 regions. The primer set for the first-round RT-PCR of the TCR CDR3 was HTBI. TCRdb itself ran the multiplex PCR reads through MiXCR, one entry per CDR3 protein. The data contain 380,000 or so distinct CDR3 sequences, 19% of them singletons. Study outcomes and limitations: The model foresaw ophthalmopathy a median around 6.4 months prior to onset. Most clonotypes expanded in the thyroid (above 0.001) were also present in blood.

Patients having uncontrolled infection, another autoimmune disease, pregnancy or lactation were not included. From 10 ml of fresh peripheral blood, PBMCs were isolated. The chain joins TRBV7-2 to TRBJ2-5; no clear D. This sequence was found in a woman between 18 and 30 years old with Graves' hyperthyroidism. What was sequenced was blood. CDR3 coding DNA: TGTGCCAGCAGCTTACTCTCTGGGACCCAGTACTTC. Translating it yields CASSLLSGTQYF. Using reference TRBV7-2 and TRBJ2-5 for the parts outside the CDR3, the full variable domain is GAGVSQSPSNKVTEKGKDVELRCDPISGHTALYWYRQSLGQGLEFLIYFQGNSAPDKSGLPSDRFSAERTGGSVSTLTIQRTQQEDSAVYLCASSLLSGTQYFGPGTRLLVL.